This TCR beta chain was sequenced in a study of response to subunit inactivated influenza vaccine. MiXCR, applied by TCRdb to the RT-PCR reads, yields one record per CDR3 protein. The sample carries roughly 790,000 distinct CDR3 sequences, about 20% recorded once. This clonotype was seen a few times. CDR1 and CDR2 (germline): DFQATT, SNEGSKA (reference sequence). The CDR3 has 12 amino acids. V was trimmed by 4 bases and J by 3 bases, leaving 10 bases between them. The chain combines TRBV20-1 with TRBJ2-7; perhaps TRBD1 as D (5 bases). The starting material was PBMCs from blood, obtained 5 to 6 days after vaccination. This clonotype was obtained from a man aged 45 to 65 who received an inactivated influenza vaccine. CDR3 in amino acids: CSATDKNYEQYF. In DNA, the CDR3 is TGCAGTGCTACGGACAAGAACTACGAGCAGTACTTC.